This record covers a single T cell receptor (beta chain). This record comes from a study of response to subunit inactivated influenza vaccine. In TCRdb, the RT-PCR reads were re-called with MiXCR into one record per CDR3 protein. The sample yields 860,000 or so distinct CDR3 sequences, around 20% seen once. The CDR3 covers 15 residues. J was trimmed by 5 bases and V by 6 bases; bases with no gene match: 13. Germline CDR1 is DFQATT and CDR2 is SNEGSKA (reference sequence). The chain uses TRBV20-1 and TRBJ2-7, with TRBD1 matching 10 bases. The starting material was PBMCs from blood, obtained approximately 5 days after vaccination. This sequence originates from a man aged 50 to 60 who received an inactivated influenza vaccine. The CDR3 DNA reads TGCAGTGCGCCGCCAGGGGGGACAGGGGTAAACGAGCAGTACTTC. Residues: CSAPPGGTGVNEQYF.